The entry below gives a single T cell receptor beta chain sequence along with its context. This receptor's antigen is unknown. Per-base qualities were not stored, and no clone one base away is much larger. The entry originates in a study of cytomegalovirus exposure and HLA in healthy donors (dated 2017 in TCRdb). The study in broad terms: In an earlier analysis of approximately 640 of the donors, 250 to 300 Gb of sequence data and 100 million or so unique TCR beta sequences from some 170 million T cells were reported. To decide whether each TCR beta V gene segment behaved as functional or pseudogenic, an earlier analysis of fewer than 750 of the donors relied on high-throughput TCR beta sequencing. In the later analysis, no new phenotypic data were used to find candidate immune exposures; instead, reliance was placed on TCR beta sequences and their occurrence across donors. Genome-wide SNP genotypes for about 55% of the 666 donors were used in a later genetic analysis, which treated that subset as a discovery cohort. Of the roughly 400 genotyped donors, 65% to 90% were placed in the genetic ancestry cluster associated with self-reported Caucasian donors. A later analysis re-examined previously published TCR beta repertoires from more than 550 donors and added high-resolution HLA genotyping to investigate patterns of TCR occurrence. All discovery cohort repertoires had been generated using a single sequencing platform. In addition to the first cohort of 666 subjects, a separate validation cohort of 130 or so different subjects was used. The number of donors typed differed by locus, with roughly 620-640 for A, B, C, DRB1 and DQB1, roughly 520 for DQA1, 606 for DPA1, and some 450 for DPB1. High-throughput TCR immunosequencing, statistical association of individual TCRs with disease status, and machine learning were combined to predict cytomegalovirus infection status. The study profiled the T cell repertoires of fewer than 850 subjects by immunosequencing and related them to cytomegalovirus serostatus. An early release that covered more than 550 HLA-typed donors contained around 300 gigabases of sequencing data and about 84 million unique TCR sequences. The aim of the study was to test whether cataloging public T cell receptors could identify signatures of past pathogen exposure. Class I and class II HLA loci were covered by the typing at four-digit resolution. Because of strong linkage in the cohort, five DR-DQ haplotypes were treated as single units for association and clustering. Among 398 genotyped donors of the cohort, an average of around 240,000 unique TCR beta nucleotide sequences were sequenced per donor, roughly 20% of them non-productive. Donor age, sex, ethnicity and CMV serostatus were collected together with the repertoire data. Summary of the overall study and its limitations: A later analysis reported that several top co-occurrence clusters appeared linked to parvovirus B19, influenza, CMV and Epstein-Barr virus. Compared with equally common non-associated chains, HLA-associated TCR beta chains in a later analysis were more clonally expanded and had lower generation probabilities. In the study, 150 to 200 TCR beta chains were listed as associated with cytomegalovirus. Three of the identified cytomegalovirus-associated TCR beta chains were confirmed in vitro to be specific for cytomegalovirus antigens. In an earlier analysis of approximately 600 of the donors, most TCR beta V segments were observed in productive rearrangements about 90% or about 30% of the time, broadly matching IMGT annotations. A further reported finding was that TCR beta sequences accurately predicted the HLA-A and HLA-B alleles for most subjects in the first cohort. Most TCR sequences were seen in very few donors, while some public TCRs were found in many individuals. The classifier was reported to diagnose cytomegalovirus status with high specificity and sensitivity in both the original and validation cohorts. According to a later genetic analysis, donors in an Asian-associated ancestry cluster had fewer N-insertions in productive TCRs than the approximately 700-donor mean. Roughly uniform sequencing depth across donors was assumed in presence/absence analyses, although this assumption may not hold. The authors suggested that the approach could potentially be generalized to other disease states and immunological phenotypes. According to a later analysis, most CMV-associated TCR beta chains appeared to be HLA-restricted, and the HLA associations seemed to be driven largely by CMV exposure. Immune exposure information for the cohort was limited to CMV serostatus. Because some donors lacked HLA typing at each locus, the association tests relied only on the typed subset. A cluster of highly shared sequence variants was judged likely to be a technical artifact of the sequencing pipeline. Because counts were too low, fewer than 20 rarely observed V segments, including chromosome 9 orphons, were excluded from the earlier analysis of about 500 of the donors. Correlated functional status among segregating V segments might be attributable to linkage disequilibrium, but an unknown experimental factor could not be ruled out. In a later analysis, TCR association rates were found to vary across HLA loci, with the most associated TCRs seen for DRB1 alleles and the fewest for HLA-C alleles. A later analysis associated roughly 17,000 TCR beta sequences with specific HLA alleles at a false discovery rate of 0.05. Strong co-occurrence of HLA alleles, especially DR and DQ, made assigning TCR associations to individual alleles difficult. An association between a missense DCLRE1C variant and V-gene and J-gene trimming of TCR beta chains was found in a later genetic analysis and replicated in an independent cohort. In this cohort, only TCR beta chains were sequenced, and detectable features were limited by the absence of alpha or paired-chain data.

In total, about 650 healthy bone marrow donors made up the cohort. Cohort members were all nominally healthy when sampled, although unrecorded immune exposures were likely present. The donor was CMV seropositive and was included in the group of 300 or so seropositive cohort members. Each donor provided a peripheral blood sample, and peripheral blood mononuclear cells were used for TCR beta sequencing. Genomic DNA extraction from the blood cell samples was performed with the Qiagen DNeasy Blood Extraction Kit. The library was made by the immunoSEQ multiplex PCR assay. For the multiplex PCR, a mixture combining 60 forward primers for TCR Vbeta segments and 13 reverse primers for TCR Jbeta segments was used. The CDR3 region of rearranged TCR beta genes was amplified from genomic DNA by a multiplex PCR assay. The Illumina HiSeq System was used to sequence the amplified TCR beta libraries as 87-base-pair reads. The original methods were these. In a later analysis, some 80 million unique TCR beta chains were counted across the 650 to 750 repertoires, and roughly 11 million of these chains were shared by at least two donors. To remove PCR and sequencing errors, raw reads were error-corrected and collapsed into unique sequences using a nearest-neighbor algorithm that merged closely related sequences. Alignment of CDR3 sequences to IMGT reference sequences was used to assign V, D and J gene segments. Each retained sequence needed at least a six-nucleotide match to both a V gene segment and a J gene segment. Rearrangements were called productive when the CDR3 lacked stop codons and stayed in frame with V and J; all others were non-productive. Following IMGT convention, CDR3 was defined as the stretch from the second conserved V-encoded cysteine up to the conserved J-encoded phenylalanine. In an earlier analysis of more than 550 of the donors, sequences lacking an unambiguous match to a single V gene segment were excluded. In an earlier analysis of approximately 590 of the donors, V segments were called functional above 56.7% productive rearrangements and were called segregating when the between-donor standard deviation exceeded 5%. A statistical classification framework was built for diagnosing cytomegalovirus status from the catalog of TCR beta chain sequences. V and J gene assignment, in a later analysis, came from comparing TCR nucleotide sequences with IMGT/GENE-DB human TR gene sequences. In a later analysis, CDR3 sequences and most-parsimonious VDJ recombination scenarios were assigned using the TCRdist pipeline. In a later analysis, every TCR beta chain was defined by the combination of its CDR3 amino acid sequence and its V-gene family, and reads without a unique V-gene family were dropped. In a later analysis, 450 to 600 highly shared, low-generation-probability nucleotide sequences were removed to address suspected cross-contamination and a sequencing artifact. For each public chain, a later analysis derived a clonal expansion index from normalized ranks of inferred template counts within each repertoire. A later analysis computed generation probabilities with a VDJ recombination model fitted to out-of-frame rearrangements, and checked the results against IGoR. A later analysis scored TCR-TCR, TCR-HLA and TCR-CMV co-occurrence with hypergeometric tests, applying a repertoire-size bias correction to TCR pairs. In a later analysis, false discovery rates were estimated by permuting HLA or CMV assignments 20 times. In a later analysis, co-occurring TCRs were grouped using DBSCAN, and TCRdist sequence similarity was added for clustering within HLA-allele-positive subsets. Co-occurrence clustering excluded repertoires with fewer than 30,000 or more than 120,000 public chains, plus five with anomalous nucleotide sharing. TCRdb's version of the immuneACCESS table is confined to in-frame rearrangements and falls short of the full clone set. An unresolved V gene accounts for under half of the shortfall where checked; the remainder is of unknown origin. Clone size and the V and J calls come from that table; the DNA yielded D and trimming. The sample includes 180,000 or so clones, with 65% to 85% observed a single time. The ten top clones hold around 1.4% of the sample.

Sample: PBMCs. This receptor was obtained from a girl between 10 and 17 years old in good health and CMV-seropositive.

This receptor carries the CDR3 CAWSQELGTVSYEQYF. Read as DNA, the sequence is TGTGCCTGGAGCCAAGAACTCGGGACAGTCTCCTACGAGCAGTACTTC. The rearrangement combines TRBV30 with TRBJ2-7; 7 of the junction bases match TRBD1. V lost 3 bases and J lost 0 bases, and the count of bases not matched to a germline gene is 11. In the germline V gene (reference sequence), CDR1 corresponds to GTSNPN and CDR2 to SVGIG. Spanning cysteine to phenylalanine, the CDR3 consists of 16 amino acids. This entry keeps only the CDR3 DNA: 48 bases, framed from base 1.